This T cell receptor (beta chain) was sequenced during a study of blood T cell repertoires in COVID-19. Between the trimmed V and J ends, which lost 1 base and 2 bases, there was a span of 11 bases. The CDR3 is made up of 15 amino acids. In germline, CDR1 is PRHDT, CDR2 FYEKMQ (reference sequence). Generated by immunoSEQ multiplex PCR, the TCRdb table keeps only in-frame clones and is missing some. The profile shows 150,000 to 200,000 clones, around 77% of them singletons. The V call is TRBV13, the J call TRBJ2-5; tentatively, D is TRBD2 (6 bases). The sample was peripheral blood. The source is a man aged 55 to 70 with active or convalescent COVID-19. The CDR3 sequence: CASSLAGDRQETQYF. CDR3 sequence (DNA): TGTGCCAGCAGCTTAGCGGGAGACCGGCAAGAGACCCAGTACTTC.